These 5 T cell receptor beta chains were sequenced from one sample in a study of human T cells and chemical hapten exposure. Time point described: pre-sensitization, week 0. The sample's treatment: therapeutic diphenylcyclopropenone sensitization with weekly scalp DPC. MiXCR, applied by TCRdb to the RACE reads, yields one record per CDR3 protein. Altogether roughly 100,000 distinct CDR3 sequences are present, 11% being singletons, with the ten largest covering around 3.1%. Source: whole blood, taken in connection with sensitization to the hapten diphenylcyclopropenone (DPC). All receptors derive from a woman aged 60-70 years with alopecia areata. Some clones in this sample may be carry-over from other donors' samples.

There are many counts of this clonotype. The rearrangement uses TRBV6-5 and TRBJ1-2; D gene uncertain. Trimming pared 2 bases from V and 4 bases from J, leaving 8 bases between. Germline loops: CDR1 MNHEY, CDR2 SVGAGI. This CDR3 is built from 13 residues. The CDR3 nucleotides read TGTGCCAGCAGTTACGGCAGGAGCTATGGCTACACCTTC. Its protein product is CASSYGRSYGYTF.

The chain joins TRBV29-1 to TRBJ1-3, with a tentative D call TRBD1 (6 bases). V lost 5 bases and J 0 bases, leaving 11 bases between the germline ends. CDR1 is SQVTM and CDR2 is ANQGSEA in the germline V gene. This CDR3 spans 14 amino acids. Here the CDR3 reads CSVYTQGSGNTIYF. CDR3 coding DNA: TGCAGCGTTTACACACAGGGCTCTGGAAACACCATATATTTT.

This clonotype has ten or more counts. The chain couples TRBV3-1 to TRBJ2-3; 8 positions agree with TRBD1. Trimming removed 4 bases from V and 6 bases from J; junction bases left unmatched: 12. This CDR3 is 16 amino acids long. Germline CDR1 reads LGHDT; CDR2 reads YNNKEL (reference sequence). The CDR3 sequence: CASSPWTGSGGDTQYF. CDR3 DNA: TGTGCCAGCAGCCCCTGGACAGGGTCAGGGGGGGATACGCAGTATTTT.

This clonotype was observed a handful of times. The CDR3 bases are TGTGCCACCAGCCATCGCCCGACAGGCCGCTCCTACAATGAGCAGTTCTTC. Its translation: CATSHRPTGRSYNEQFF. The chain joins TRBV15 to TRBJ2-1, with D perhaps TRBD1 (6 bases). This CDR3 is 17 amino acids long. V was pared by 5 bases and J by 0 bases, with 17 bases between. Germline V lookup: CDR1 LNHNV, CDR2 YYDKDF (reference sequence).

This clonotype turned up a few times. The CDR3 protein is CAISGENEQFF. The CDR3 region has the DNA TGTGCCATCAGTGGGGAAAATGAGCAGTTCTTC. The genes are TRBV10-3 and TRBJ2-1; D gene unclear. Germline assignment: CDR1 ENHRY and CDR2 SYGVKD. The CDR3 is made up of 11 amino acids. V lost 4 bases to trimming and J lost 7 bases, with 5 bases between them.